This passage covers 21 T cell receptor beta chains from one sample sequenced in a study of memory CD4+ T cells and cytomegalovirus serostatus. TCRdb keeps only in-frame clones here, not all; method: immunoSEQ multiplex PCR. The repertoire holds over 60,000 clones, with roughly four fifths as singletons. The sort gate was single viable CD3+CD4+CD8-CD45RO+ cells for memory CD4+ T cells. The sequenced sample was memory CD4+ T cells from blood. The source is an adult in good health and CMV-seronegative.

This clone has just one count. J is TRBJ2-5 and V is TRBV18, with D tentatively TRBD1 (6 bases). V was shortened by 4 bases and J by 1 base, with 13 bases between the two germline ends. In germline, CDR1 is KGHSH, CDR2 LQKENI. This CDR3 comprises 15 residues. In DNA, the CDR3 is TGTGCCAGCTCACAAATGGACAGTTTCCAAGAGACCCAGTACTTC. Its translation: CASSQMDSFQETQYF.

The rearrangement links TRBV5-6 to TRBJ1-5; no firm D call. There are 15 residues in the CDR3. The germline V gene has CDR1 SGHDT and CDR2 YYEEEE. The V end lost 6 bases, the J end lost 2 bases, and 15 bases lay between the germline ends. CDR3 sequence reads: CASTSFGRGNQPQHF. The CDR3 nucleotides are TGTGCCAGCACCTCCTTTGGGCGAGGCAATCAGCCCCAGCATTTT.

V gene TRBV4-1 combines with J gene TRBJ1-3; a possible D gene is TRBD1 (6 bases). This CDR3 has 16 residues. The germline V and J ends were trimmed by 4 bases and 3 bases, with 16 bases remaining between them. Germline CDR1 and CDR2: MGHRA and YSYEKL. The CDR3 DNA sequence: TGCGCCAGCAGCCCGGTCGCGGCAGGGGATGGAAACACCATATATTTT. The encoded protein is CASSPVAAGDGNTIYF.

The chain uses TRBV9 and TRBJ2-3, with 7 positions matching TRBD2. V dropped 0 bases and J dropped 4; count of bases not matched to a gene: 5. CDR1 and CDR2 (germline): SGDLS, YYNGEE. This CDR3 region has 15 residues. CDR3 residues: CASSVGGSRADTQYF. The CDR3 DNA reads TGTGCCAGCAGCGTAGGCGGGAGTCGCGCAGATACGCAGTATTTT.

This clone was picked up a small number of times. This chain joins TRBV9 and TRBJ2-2, with D perhaps matching TRBD1 (6 bases). Germline-derived CDR1 and CDR2 are SGDLS and YYNGEE. V lost 4 bases to trimming and J lost 1 base, with 11 bases between them. The CDR3 extends over 15 amino acids. The CDR3 here is CASSPQGRNTGELFF. The CDR3 bases are TGTGCCAGCAGCCCGCAGGGGAGGAACACCGGGGAGCTGTTTTTT.

The genes are TRBV21-1 and TRBJ2-5; the DNA was not used to check the table's D call, TRBD2. TRBV21-1 is given as a pseudogene. This CDR3 has 17 residues. The CDR3 DNA sequence: TGTGCCAGCACTTCAAAGGAGCGGGAGGGGTACCAAGAGACCCAGTACTTC. Translating it yields CASTSKEREGYQETQYF.

The CDR3 DNA is TGTGCCAGCAGTCCCACCGTGCGACGGCCGTTCTTC. Translating gives CASSPTVRRPFF. The chain has TRBV28 and TRBJ2-1; unclear D gene. The V gene's germline CDR1 is MDHEN and CDR2 SYDVKM. This CDR3 comprises 12 residues. The V end lost 5 bases, the J end lost 15 bases, and 17 bases lay between the germline ends.

This rearrangement joins TRBV2 to TRBJ1-5, with TRBD1 matching 8 bases. Germline CDR1 reads SNHLY; CDR2 reads FYNNEI. The CDR3 has 14 amino acids. V lost 7 bases, J lost 4 bases, and 6 bases stayed unmatched. The CDR3 spells CASTGQGGNQPQHF. The CDR3 DNA is TGTGCCAGCACTGGACAGGGAGGGAATCAGCCCCAGCATTTT.

This chain uses TRBV6-5 with TRBJ1-1; 7 bases are shared with TRBD1. The CDR3 sequence is 13 residues long. J gave up 4 bases and V 5 bases, and 4 bases lay outside the gene matches. Germline V gene lookup returns CDR1 MNHEY and CDR2 SVGAGI. The CDR3 loop is CASSARGITEAFF. The CDR3 DNA is TGTGCCAGCAGTGCCAGGGGGATCACTGAAGCTTTCTTT.

This chain uses TRBV2 with TRBJ1-1; D ambiguous. The CDR3 consists of 13 residues. V was shortened by 9 bases and J by 0 bases, with 11 bases between the two germline ends. Germline V CDR1 and CDR2: SNHLY, FYNNEI. The CDR3 region has the DNA TGTGCCAGAACCAAACTGATGAACACTGAAGCTTTCTTT. Its protein is CARTKLMNTEAFF.

The V call is TRBV2, the J call TRBJ1-1, with 9 bases identical to TRBD1. The J segment lost 4 bases and the V segment lost 4 bases, leaving 4 bases of the junction unmatched. The CDR3 is 14 amino acids. Germline V gives CDR1 SNHLY, CDR2 FYNNEI. The CDR3 DNA is TGTGCCAGCAGTGGACAGGGGGGCGGCACTGAAGCTTTCTTT. Translated, it gives CASSGQGGGTEAFF. The full variable domain, with the rest looked up from reference TRBV2 and TRBJ1-1, is EPEVTQTPSHQVTQMGQEVILRCVPISNHLYFYWYRQILGQKVEFLVSFYNNEISEKSEIFDDQFSVERPDGSNFTLKIRSTKLEDSAMYFCASSGQGGGTEAFFGQGTRLTVV.

This clone was observed a handful of times. V is TRBV19 and J is TRBJ1-4, with 7 bases identical to TRBD1. Germline-derived CDR1 and CDR2 are LNHDA and SQIVND (reference sequence). The CDR3 covers 15 residues. Trimming at V came to 4 bases and at J to 4 bases, leaving 6 bases not matched to a gene. The CDR3 loop is CASSKPGQSNEKLFF. The CDR3, as DNA: TGTGCCAGTAGTAAGCCGGGACAGAGTAATGAAAAACTGTTTTTT.

This clone occurred once. The genes are TRBV15 and TRBJ1-4; D ambiguous. The germline V and J ends were trimmed by 0 bases and 5 bases, with 10 bases remaining between them. CDR3 size: 15 residues. Germline V gene sequence: CDR1 LNHNV, CDR2 YYDKDF (reference sequence). CDR3 protein: CATSRDQTRNEKLFF. CDR3 coding DNA: TGTGCCACCAGCAGAGATCAGACGCGGAATGAAAAACTGTTTTTT.

The rearrangement links TRBV6-6 to TRBJ2-2; the match to TRBD1 covers 11 bases. Germline V gene lookup returns CDR1 MNHNY and CDR2 SVGAGI (reference sequence). The CDR3 is 16 residues long. V dropped 5 bases and J dropped 6; count of bases not matched to a gene: 8. CDR3 nucleotide sequence: TGTGCCAGCAGTCCCGGGACAGGGGGAAGGCCCGGGGAGCTGTTTTTT. Protein product: CASSPGTGGRPGELFF.

The J gene is TRBJ2-7, the V gene TRBV6-1, with D possibly matching TRBD2 (5 bases). Germline V CDR1 and CDR2: MNHNS, SASEGT. V gave up 8 bases and J gave up 3 bases, with 14 bases separating them. The CDR3 sequence is 13 residues long. The CDR3 nucleotides read TGTGCCAGCTGGGAGACGGAGAACTACGAGCAGTACTTC. It translates to CASWETENYEQYF.

Details on this clone: The junction departs from germline at one end; a sequencing error may be responsible. This chain uses TRBV5-6 with TRBJ1-1; the match to TRBD1 covers 9 bases. The length of the CDR3 is 13 residues. Per the germline V gene, CDR1 is SGHDT and CDR2 is YYEEEE. CDR3 region: CASSLARGTGKIF. Written as DNA, the CDR3 is TGTGCCAGCAGCTTGGCTAGGGGGACAGGGAAGATCTTT.

This sequence joins TRBV5-1 and TRBJ2-7; perhaps TRBD1 as D (6 bases). V was cut by 2 bases and J by 4 bases, with 13 bases left in between. Per the germline V gene, CDR1 is SGHRS and CDR2 is YFSETQ. This CDR3 spans 14 amino acids. The CDR3 sequence: CASSFRDTGYEQYF. The CDR3 DNA reads TGCGCCAGCAGCTTTCGGGACACGGGGTACGAGCAGTACTTC.

The V and J genes are TRBV6-5 and TRBJ2-7; TRBD2 agrees at 15 bases. The CDR3 sequence is 15 residues long. CDR1 is MNHEY and CDR2 is SVGAGI in the germline V gene. Trimming took 3 bases from V and 5 from J; bases not matched to a gene: 2. CDR3 sequence (DNA): TGTGCCAGCAGTTATCGGACTAGCGGGGGGGACGAGCAGTACTTC. Residues: CASSYRTSGGDEQYF.

The CDR3 DNA is TGTGCCAGCAGTGAAGCGGAAAGGTGGGCCAATCAGCCCCAGCATTTT. Encoded protein: CASSEAERWANQPQHF. This chain links TRBV6-1 with TRBJ1-5; D is undetermined. Trimming took off 0 bases at V and 3 bases at J, with 12 bases between the two ends. CDR1 MNHNS and CDR2 SASEGT come from the germline V gene. This CDR3 contains 16 residues.

This clone was seen just once. The chain uses TRBV19 and TRBJ2-5, with 16 bases matching TRBD2. The CDR3 is 20 residues long. After removal of 5 bases from V and 5 bases from J, the junction contained 17 bases not matched to a gene. The germline gives CDR1 LNHDA, CDR2 SQIVND (reference sequence). CDR3 sequence reads: CASSPQPPGLAGGPGETQYF. CDR3 coding DNA: TGTGCCAGTAGTCCTCAGCCACCGGGACTAGCGGGAGGGCCTGGGGAGACCCAGTACTTC. Combining the CDR3 with reference TRBV19 and TRBJ2-5 gives the whole variable domain DGGITQSPKYLFRKEGQNVTLSCEQNLNHDAMYWYRQDPGQGLRLIYYSQIVNDFQKGDIAEGYSVSREKKESFPLTVTSAQKNPTAFYLCASSPQPPGLAGGPGETQYFGPGTRLLVL.

The V call is TRBV10-2, the J call TRBJ2-7, with D perhaps matching TRBD2 (6 bases). The CDR3 is 13 residues long. From germline, CDR1 is WSHSY and CDR2 SAAADI. Trimming stripped 3 bases from V and 2 bases from J, with 8 bases between. CDR3: CASSEAGTYEQYF. The CDR3 nucleotides are TGCGCCAGCAGTGAAGCGGGTACCTACGAGCAGTACTTC.